This TCR beta chain was profiled in a study of cytomegalovirus exposure and HLA in healthy donors. The CDR3 consists of 16 residues. V was clipped by 5 bases and J by 5 bases; unmatched bases: 10. Germline assignment: CDR1 MDHEN and CDR2 SYDVKM. The PCR made use of 60 Vbeta and 13 Jbeta primers. Some clones are missing from TCRdb's copy, which holds only in-frame ones; the method was immunoSEQ multiplex PCR. This table has approximately 220,000 clones, approximately 79% appearing once. The sequenced sample was PBMCs. The V gene is TRBV28, the J gene TRBJ2-5; 11 bases align to TRBD2. The clonotype was recovered from a young man in good health and CMV-seronegative. The CDR3 sequence is CASSPNGLAGMETQYF. The CDR3 bases are TGTGCCAGCAGTCCTAACGGACTAGCGGGTATGGAGACCCAGTACTTC. Together with reference TRBV28 and TRBJ2-5, the CDR3 gives the full variable domain: DVKVTQSSRYLVKRTGEKVFLECVQDMDHENMFWYRQDPGLGLRLIYFSYDVKMKEKGDIPEGYSVSREKKERFSLILESASTNQTSMYLCASSPNGLAGMETQYFGPGTRLLVL.